These 22 T cell receptor beta chains were all obtained from the same sample, sequenced in a study of CXCR3-negative and CXCR3-positive naive CD8 T cells. Points from the study as a whole: Higher TRB CDR3 hydrophobicity marked CXCR3-positive naive cells relative to CXCR3-negative naive cells.

These receptors are not linked to any known antigen. Carrying UMI labels, the TRB cDNA libraries were prepared through 5' RACE. TCRdb reprocessed the 5' RACE reads, keeping one entry per CDR3 protein, no DNA. The sample includes around 150,000 distinct CDR3 sequences. Sequencing input: naive CXCR3+ CD8+ T cells from blood. Described subset: CD45RO-CCR7+CD27+CD95- naive CD8+ T cells expressing CXCR3 (TNR3+). The receptor set was obtained from a human donor in good health. Some clones in this sample may be carry-over from other donors' samples.

The chain is built from TRBV7-3 and TRBJ2-2; TCRdb picks TRBD2, but there is no DNA to check that call. The germline CDR1 and CDR2 sequences are SGHTA and FQGTGA. This CDR3 region has 17 residues. CDR3 region: CASSLTGGGLATGELFF.

This chain links TRBV28 with TRBJ2-3. The CDR3 totals 14 residues. Germline V gene sequence: CDR1 MDHEN, CDR2 SYDVKM. CDR3 protein: CASSLLLGPDTQYF.

The chain is built from TRBV28 and TRBJ2-1; TCRdb gives TRBD1 as the D gene, but with no DNA this cannot be confirmed. The CDR3 length is 19 residues. CDR1 is MDHEN and CDR2 is SYDVKM in the germline V gene. The CDR3 loop reads CASSSLMWTGTSSYNEQFF.

The chain employs TRBV20-1 and TRBJ2-7. CDR3 length: 15 residues. Germline V CDR1 and CDR2: DFQATT, SNEGSKA (reference sequence). CDR3 in amino acids: CSARDPTYSLYEQYF.

The chain recombines TRBV5-1 with TRBJ2-1; TCRdb's D call, TRBD2, is unchecked because there is no DNA. The V gene's germline CDR1 is SGHRS and CDR2 YFSETQ. The CDR3 runs 15 residues. The CDR3 loop is CASSLEGQAGYEQFF.

V is TRBV5-1 and J is TRBJ1-2; TCRdb names TRBD1, which stays unverified in the absence of DNA. This CDR3 contains 12 residues. CDR1 is SGHRS, CDR2 YFSETQ, per germline. The CDR3: CASARGSDGYTF. Full variable domain (missing parts from reference TRBV5-1 and TRBJ1-2): KAGVTQTPRYLIKTRGQQVTLSCSPISGHRSVSWYQQTPGQGLQFLFEYFSETQRNKGNFPGRFSGRQFSNSRSEMNVSTLELGDSALYLCASARGSDGYTFGSGTRLTVV.

The V gene is TRBV4-3, the J gene TRBJ2-3; TCRdb's assignment of TRBD1 cannot be checked, as there is no DNA. Germline V gene sequence: CDR1 LGHNA, CDR2 YSLEER. The CDR3 is made up of 16 amino acids. This CDR3 reads CASSQDGGQGWNTQYF.

CDR3 residues: CASSFGTGGGEQYF. The J gene is TRBJ2-7, the V gene TRBV28; TCRdb reports TRBD1, a call that lacks DNA to check it against. This CDR3 contains 14 residues. CDR1 MDHEN and CDR2 SYDVKM come from the germline V gene.

The rearrangement uses TRBV20-1 and TRBJ2-7; the TRBD1 assignment by TCRdb is unverifiable without DNA. The CDR3 is made up of 15 amino acids. Germline V gene sequence: CDR1 DFQATT, CDR2 SNEGSKA (reference sequence). The CDR3 region is CSARDQVAGVYEQYF.

The rearrangement links TRBV19 to TRBJ2-1; there is no DNA to check the TCRdb D call of TRBD2. The CDR3 is 12 residues long. CDR1 LNHDA and CDR2 SQIVND come from the germline V gene (reference sequence). The chain's CDR3 is CASSIGGSEQFF. The whole variable domain, remainder taken from reference TRBV19 and TRBJ2-1, is DGGITQSPKYLFRKEGQNVTLSCEQNLNHDAMYWYRQDPGQGLRLIYYSQIVNDFQKGDIAEGYSVSREKKESFPLTVTSAQKNPTAFYLCASSIGGSEQFFGPGTRLTVL.

The chain carries TRBV7-3 and TRBJ2-2; TCRdb lists TRBD2, though no DNA is available to test this call. The CDR3 consists of 18 residues. The germline CDR1 and CDR2 sequences are SGHTA and FQGTGA. This CDR3 is CASSPRWVAGGFAGELFF.

This rearrangement joins TRBV2 to TRBJ1-1; TCRdb names TRBD1, which stays unverified in the absence of DNA. The CDR3 contains 14 residues. CDR1 and CDR2 from the germline V gene are SNHLY and FYNNEI. CDR3: CASSEIGGGTEAFF.

V usage is TRBV28 and J usage is TRBJ2-7; TCRdb reports TRBD2, a call that lacks DNA to check it against. The CDR3 is 16 amino acids. Germline V lookup: CDR1 MDHEN, CDR2 SYDVKM. The CDR3 loop is CASSLIRGGRSYEQYF.

The chain uses TRBV28 and TRBJ2-1. The V gene's germline CDR1 is MDHEN and CDR2 SYDVKM. The CDR3 runs to 13 residues. CDR3: CASSLRGNNEQFF.

The genes are TRBV12-3 or TRBV12-4 and TRBJ2-5. The CDR3 is 14 amino acids. The CDR3 is CASSFPTRRETQYF.

V and J are TRBV27 and TRBJ1-1; TCRdb's assignment of TRBD1 cannot be checked, as there is no DNA. CDR1 MNHEY and CDR2 SMNVEV come from the germline V gene (reference sequence). CDR3 length: 15 amino acids. This CDR3 is CTSSLSTAKRERAFF.

The chain combines TRBV15 with TRBJ2-2; TCRdb indicates TRBD1, and absent DNA this call remains unverified. There are 14 residues in the CDR3. Per the germline V gene, CDR1 is LNHNV and CDR2 is YYDKDF (reference sequence). CDR3 in amino acids: CATSDRGRGGELFF.

This chain links TRBV15 with TRBJ2-5; TCRdb reports TRBD2, a call that lacks DNA to check it against. CDR1 is LNHNV and CDR2 is YYDKDF in the germline V gene (reference sequence). The CDR3 has 14 residues. The CDR3 spells CATSREEGFETQYF.

The chain carries TRBV28 and TRBJ2-1; TCRdb's D gene call, TRBD1, goes unchecked for lack of DNA. CDR1 is MDHEN, CDR2 SYDVKM, per germline. This CDR3 has 14 residues. CDR3 sequence reads: CASSRGGWDNEQFF.

The chain is built from TRBV9 and TRBJ2-1. Per the germline V gene, CDR1 is SGDLS and CDR2 is YYNGEE. The CDR3 extends over 16 amino acids. The CDR3 is CASSATSGTSYNEQFF.

J is TRBJ2-3 and V is TRBV29-1; TCRdb calls TRBD1, which cannot be checked without DNA. Per the germline V gene, CDR1 is SQVTM and CDR2 is ANQGSEA. This CDR3 contains 17 residues. This chain's CDR3 is CSSRLGPGEPDTDTQYF.

CDR3: CASSLFFEQFF. The chain couples TRBV7-2 to TRBJ2-1. This CDR3 has 11 amino acids. Germline-derived CDR1 and CDR2 are SGHTA and FQGNSA.